The rows below give T cell receptor beta chains drawn from one sample of a study of T cells in Graves' hyperthyroidism and ophthalmopathy. Via MiXCR, TCRdb re-called the multiplex PCR reads, giving one row per CDR3 protein. The table has 500,000 to 750,000 distinct CDR3 sequences, 14% seen once. Sequenced: blood. These receptors were collected from a woman under 30 with Graves' ophthalmopathy. CDR3s include the opening cysteine and the closing phenylalanine or tryptophan. Each record gives: J gene, V gene, clone size, CDR3 protein. Some rows have no size entry. The others give once, few or many, or a class for an expanded clone.

J: TRBJ1-4
V: TRBV15
size: -
CDR3: CATSRDLGTATNEKLFF

J: TRBJ1-1
V: TRBV10-3
size: many
CDR3: CAISVRVDSTEAFF

J: TRBJ2-1
V: TRBV29-1
size: many
CDR3: CSAYGTSGYNEQFF

J: TRBJ2-1
V: TRBV7-2
size: many
CDR3: CASSPASGNNEQFF

J: TRBJ2-3
V: TRBV20-1
size: -
CDR3: CSARDPPTSSDTQYF

J: TRBJ2-3
V: TRBV9
size: -
CDR3: CASSVRGRDPTDTQYF

J: TRBJ2-7
V: TRBV6-1
size: -
CDR3: CASSPGRGYSYEQYF

J: TRBJ2-3
V: TRBV28
size: many
CDR3: CASRRLSGSTDTQYF

J: TRBJ2-2
V: TRBV3-1
size: many
CDR3: CASSQEGAYTGELFF

J: TRBJ2-2
V: TRBV27
size: many
CDR3: CASSPRPTGTGELFF

J: TRBJ1-2
V: TRBV30
size: many
CDR3: CAWEGTGVYTF

J: TRBJ2-2
V: TRBV5-6
size: -
CDR3: CASSLLTSGRLTGELFF

J: TRBJ2-7
V: TRBV7-9
size: few
CDR3: CASSLGGTSGNYEQYF

J: TRBJ1-5
V: TRBV2
size: -
CDR3: CASSTPSTDANSNQPQHF

J: TRBJ1-1
V: TRBV12-3/TRBV12-4
size: many
CDR3: CASSGLRNTEAFF

J: TRBJ2-2
V: TRBV24-1
size: many
CDR3: CATGTGQLNTGELFF

J: TRBJ1-6
V: TRBV4-1
size: few
CDR3: CASSQPGQISPLHF

J: TRBJ2-5
V: TRBV7-2
size: -
CDR3: CASSHLLDRGAETQYF

J: TRBJ2-7
V: TRBV7-9
size: many
CDR3: CASSPTSGISYEQYF

J: TRBJ2-1
V: TRBV4-2
size: -
CDR3: CASSQDQLVLPDREQFF

J: TRBJ1-1
V: TRBV10-1
size: many
CDR3: CARQEMNTEAFF

J: TRBJ2-1
V: TRBV20-1
size: many
CDR3: CSAQPGTSGTNEQFF

J: TRBJ2-1
V: TRBV7-3
size: many
CDR3: CASSSWTSGRVEQFF

J: TRBJ2-7
V: TRBV28
size: many
CDR3: CASSSLFEQYF

J: TRBJ2-1
V: TRBV6-1
size: many
CDR3: CASRGAGVTNEQFF

J: TRBJ2-1
V: TRBV27
size: -
CDR3: CASSAPGQGARNEQFF

J: TRBJ1-5
V: TRBV11-1
size: many
CDR3: CASSWGSNQPQHF

J: TRBJ2-2
V: TRBV2
size: many
CDR3: CASSLQGLNTGELFF

J: TRBJ2-3
V: TRBV27
size: few
CDR3: CASSQAGAYVNTQYF

J: TRBJ2-7
V: TRBV12-3/TRBV12-4
size: many
CDR3: CASMASGTYEQYF

J: TRBJ1-6
V: TRBV28
size: many
CDR3: CASSSEDRPLHF

J: TRBJ2-5
V: TRBV7-9
size: many
CDR3: CASSPPGQKKETQYF

J: TRBJ2-7
V: TRBV24-1
size: many
CDR3: CATSGRTSNEQYF

J: TRBJ2-7
V: TRBV4-1
size: few
CDR3: CASSQDQEFYEQYF

J: TRBJ2-5
V: TRBV29-1
size: many
CDR3: CSVGTGEETQYF

J: TRBJ2-3
V: TRBV29-1
size: few
CDR3: CSLTSLLTDTQYF